These T cell receptor beta chains were read from a single sample in a study of cytomegalovirus exposure and HLA in healthy donors. The method was immunoSEQ multiplex PCR; TCRdb's version includes in-frame clones alone and lacks a portion of them. The table lists around 190,000 clones, more than 75% of them singletons, with approximately 1.5% in the top ten. The sample comprised PBMCs. The receptors were sampled from a woman in her late teens or twenties in good health and CMV-seronegative. Each CDR3 is given with its conserved first and last residue. D genes are given only for firm matches. Only part of the rows carry a size: once, few, many, or a class if the clone is expanded.

J gene,clone size,V gene,D gene,CDR3 protein,CDR3 DNA
TRBJ2-1,-,TRBV18,TRBD2,CASSPLGLAGADYNEQFF,TGTGCCAGCTCACCACTGGGACTAGCGGGGGCCGATTACAATGAGCAGTTCTTC
TRBJ2-1,-,TRBV7-8,TRBD2,CASSLSPGGHNEQFF,TGTGCCAGCAGCTTATCGCCGGGAGGGCACAATGAGCAGTTCTTC
TRBJ2-3,-,TRBV9,TRBD2,CASSVTSGGTDTQYF,TGTGCCAGCAGCGTTACTAGCGGGGGCACAGATACGCAGTATTTT
TRBJ2-1,-,TRBV5-4,TRBD2,CASSTLISGPNNEQFF,TGTGCCAGCAGCACGCTGATTAGCGGGCCCAACAATGAGCAGTTCTTC
TRBJ1-2,-,TRBV5-1,TRBD1,CASSRRDRGRIHYGYTF,TGCGCCAGCAGCCGCCGGGACAGGGGGCGGATACACTATGGCTACACCTTC
TRBJ2-2,-,TRBV25-1,-,CASSEVVYRGTGELFF,TGTGCCAGCAGTGAAGTTGTATACAGAGGGACCGGGGAGCTGTTTTTT
TRBJ1-3,-,TRBV19,-,CASKPTGTAGNTIYF,TGTGCCAGTAAACCGACCGGGACTGCTGGAAACACCATATATTTT
TRBJ1-1,-,TRBV13,-,CASSPWTEMNTEAFF,TGTGCCAGCAGCCCCTGGACAGAGATGAACACTGAAGCTTTCTTT
TRBJ1-2,-,TRBV2,-,CASSEEGALYGYTF,TGTGCCAGCAGTGAGGAGGGCGCTCTCTATGGCTACACCTTC
TRBJ1-2,-,TRBV9,TRBD1,CASSDRGIYGYTF,TGTGCCAGCAGCGACAGGGGAATCTATGGCTACACCTTC
TRBJ1-2,-,TRBV2,-,CAIDSGTYGYTF,TGTGCCATCGATTCAGGGACTTATGGCTACACCTTC
TRBJ1-1,-,TRBV5-1,TRBD1,CASSPGQGASNTEAFF,TGCGCCAGCAGCCCGGGACAGGGGGCGTCGAACACTGAAGCTTTCTTT
TRBJ2-7,once,TRBV11-2,TRBD1,CASSNSLTGVREQYF,TGTGCCAGCAGTAATTCCTTGACAGGGGTCCGCGAGCAGTACTTC
TRBJ2-7,-,TRBV6-1,TRBD1,CASSDPGQGAYEQYF,TGTGCCAGCAGTGACCCCGGACAGGGGGCATACGAGCAGTACTTC
TRBJ2-7,-,TRBV6-5,TRBD1,CASSYSDRGGYEQYF,TGTGCCAGCAGTTATTCGGACAGGGGCGGATACGAGCAGTACTTC
TRBJ1-2,-,TRBV7-9,-,CASSPRALNPSYGYTF,TGTGCCAGCAGCCCCAGGGCCCTTAACCCCTCGTATGGCTACACCTTC
TRBJ2-1,-,TRBV7-6,TRBD2,CASSSDRLAGGYNEQFF,TGTGCCAGCAGCTCCGATCGGCTAGCGGGGGGTTACAATGAGCAGTTCTTC
TRBJ2-1,-,TRBV30,-,CAWDTGLLNNEQFF,TGTGCCTGGGATACGGGACTCCTTAACAATGAGCAGTTCTTC
TRBJ2-1,-,TRBV10-3,TRBD2,CAISADSGLDNEQFF,TGTGCCATCAGTGCCGACAGCGGACTAGACAATGAGCAGTTCTTC
TRBJ2-1,-,TRBV10-1,-,CASSESVSGLNEQFF,TGCGCCAGCAGTGAGTCGGTGTCAGGGTTAAATGAGCAGTTCTTC
TRBJ2-1,-,TRBV5-1,TRBD1,CASSPGQGADNEQFF,TGCGCCAGCAGCCCGGGACAGGGGGCGGACAATGAGCAGTTCTTC
TRBJ2-3,-,TRBV28,-,CASTTYTDTQYF,TGTGCCAGCACCACCTACACAGATACGCAGTATTTT
TRBJ2-1,-,TRBV30,TRBD2,CAWSVSSGYSYNEQFF,TGTGCCTGGAGTGTGTCTAGCGGATACTCCTACAATGAGCAGTTCTTC
TRBJ1-2,-,TRBV29-1,-,CSVEAYPAGYGYTF,TGCAGCGTTGAAGCGTATCCGGCGGGTTATGGCTACACCTTC
TRBJ2-1,-,TRBV10-3,TRBD2,CAISELGGRDAEQFF,TGTGCCATCAGTGAACTCGGCGGGAGGGATGCGGAGCAGTTCTTC
TRBJ2-1,-,TRBV10-1,TRBD2,CASSESFASGHNEQFF,TGCGCCAGCAGTGAGTCCTTTGCTAGCGGCCACAATGAGCAGTTCTTC
TRBJ2-3,-,TRBV6-4,TRBD2,CASSEGTSKGDTQYF,TGTGCCAGCAGTGAAGGGACTAGCAAGGGAGATACGCAGTATTTT
TRBJ1-2,-,TRBV6-1,TRBD1,CASSEPYRQGQRYGYTF,TGTGCCAGCAGTGAACCCTACCGACAGGGACAGCGCTATGGCTACACCTTC
TRBJ2-1,-,TRBV5-1,TRBD2,CASSLAPIAGSLRVVNEQFF,TGCGCCAGCAGCTTGGCCCCTATAGCGGGGTCTCTGAGGGTGGTGAATGAGCAGTTCTTC
TRBJ2-7,few,TRBV5-1,-,CASSFGAYEQYF,TGCGCCAGCAGTTTCGGGGCCTACGAGCAGTACTTC
TRBJ1-1,-,TRBV19,TRBD1,CASTDRGREAEAFF,TGTGCCAGTACCGACAGGGGGCGAGAGGCTGAAGCTTTCTTT
TRBJ1-1,-,TRBV7-8,-,CASSPFRSGTEAFF,TGTGCCAGCAGCCCTTTTCGGTCGGGCACTGAAGCTTTCTTT
TRBJ2-2,-,TRBV5-6,-,CASSLSPDTGELFF,TGTGCCAGCAGCTTGTCGCCAGACACCGGGGAGCTGTTTTTT
TRBJ2-7,-,TRBV7-9,TRBD1,CASSIRTGAPGEQYF,TGTGCCAGCAGCATTAGGACAGGGGCCCCGGGCGAGCAGTACTTC
TRBJ2-5,-,TRBV4-1,TRBD2,CASSQANSGAETQYF,TGCGCCAGCAGCCAAGCAAATAGCGGGGCAGAGACCCAGTACTTC
TRBJ2-5,-,TRBV14,-,CASSQSRETQYF,TGTGCCAGCAGCCAAAGTCGGGAGACCCAGTACTTC
TRBJ1-5,once,TRBV5-6,-,CASSFGEDQPQHF,TGTGCCAGCAGCTTCGGCGAGGATCAGCCCCAGCATTTT
TRBJ1-5,-,TRBV5-6,TRBD1,CASSLARGLSPQHF,TGTGCCAGCAGCTTGGCCAGGGGGCTTTCGCCCCAGCATTTT
TRBJ1-2,few,TRBV13,TRBD1,CASSFPGQPKGNYGYTF,TGTGCCAGCAGCTTCCCGGGACAGCCGAAGGGGAACTATGGCTACACCTTC
TRBJ1-1,once,TRBV10-3,-,CAISVRGRETEAFF,TGTGCCATCAGTGTCAGGGGCCGGGAAACTGAAGCTTTCTTT
TRBJ2-4,-,TRBV7-2,-,CASSLDRAGLGNKNIQYF,TGTGCCAGCAGCTTAGACAGGGCTGGCCTGGGGAACAAAAACATTCAGTACTTC
TRBJ1-2,-,TRBV6-1,-,CASSLEGVGYTF,TGTGCCAGCAGTCTTGAGGGTGTTGGCTACACCTTC
TRBJ2-1,-,TRBV11-2,-,CASASYNEQFF,TGTGCCAGCGCTAGCTACAATGAGCAGTTCTTC
TRBJ2-1,-,TRBV14,TRBD2,CASSQGYSGEVKFF,TGTGCCAGCAGCCAAGGATACAGCGGGGAGGTAAAGTTCTTC
TRBJ1-2,-,TRBV15,TRBD1,CATSRRTGIFGNYGYTF,TGTGCCACCAGCAGACGGACAGGGATTTTTGGGAACTATGGCTACACCTTC
TRBJ2-1,-,TRBV11-3,TRBD2,CASSLKGFIAGGDEQFF,TGTGCCAGCAGCTTAAAAGGCTTCATAGCGGGAGGGGATGAGCAGTTCTTC
TRBJ2-7,-,TRBV19,TRBD1,CASSTLWTGASYEQYF,TGTGCCAGTAGTACTCTCTGGACAGGGGCGTCCTACGAGCAGTACTTC
TRBJ2-7,-,TRBV4-1,-,CASSQHSGNGNLEQYF,TGCGCCAGCAGCCAGCATTCCGGGAACGGCAACCTAGAGCAGTACTTC
TRBJ2-7,once,TRBV11-2,-,CASSLAGNEQYF,TGTGCCAGCAGCTTGGCCGGGAACGAGCAGTACTTC
TRBJ1-4,-,TRBV5-1,-,CASSLGTVATNEKLFF,TGCGCCAGCAGCTTGGGAACAGTTGCAACTAATGAAAAACTGTTTTTT
TRBJ2-5,-,TRBV30,TRBD2,CAWSRRELVSETQYF,TGTGCCTGGAGTAGGCGGGAGCTGGTATCAGAGACCCAGTACTTC
TRBJ2-1,-,TRBV27,TRBD1,CASSIFGTGGGEQFF,TGTGCCAGCTCGATTTTCGGGACAGGGGGCGGTGAGCAGTTCTTC
TRBJ2-7,-,TRBV11-3,TRBD1,CASPKKDREYYEQYF,TGTGCCAGCCCTAAGAAGGACAGGGAATACTACGAGCAGTACTTC
TRBJ2-7,-,TRBV2,-,CAISGRRNYEQYF,TGTGCCATATCAGGGCGCAGAAACTACGAGCAGTACTTC
TRBJ1-1,-,TRBV6-5,-,CASSYTGDEAFF,TGTGCCAGCAGTTACACAGGAGATGAAGCTTTCTTT
TRBJ1-2,-,TRBV5-1,-,CASSQGPTWGDGYTF,TGCGCCAGCAGTCAAGGACCCACCTGGGGCGATGGCTACACCTTC